This T cell receptor (beta chain) was sequenced during a study of T cell repertoires in cytomegalovirus infection. The overall study: Based on public TCR beta signatures, there were indications of CMV infection and of a matching HLA type.

TCRdb reprocessed the reads with MiXCR, giving one entry per CDR3 protein. The sample holds some 450,000 distinct CDR3 sequences, around 32% seen once. Overall study results and limits: Carriers of CMV plus the relevant HLA were identified by cumulative public TCR beta family frequency. It was HLA-C-restricted CMV-specific TCR beta clonotypes that dominated the response ex vivo.

Concerning this clonotype itself: Its matching antigen is unknown.

Trimming took off 5 bases at V and 0 bases at J, with 11 bases between the two ends. The CDR3 has 15 amino acids. This chain connects TRBV12-3 or TRBV12-4 to TRBJ1-5; D possibly corresponds to TRBD1 (6 bases). This clonotype was sampled from a human donor in good health (CMV status not recorded). Some clones in this sample may be carry-over from other donors' samples. Sample: PBMCs. The CDR3 DNA follows: TGTGCCAGCAGTCCTGCAGGGGTTAGCAATCAGCCCCAGCATTTT. As protein: CASSPAGVSNQPQHF.